In its sample, the clone carrying this T cell receptor beta chain was seen once. Its antigen is still unknown. The sample belongs to a study of cytomegalovirus exposure and HLA in healthy donors. General study results and limits: Later analysis identified a missense DCLRE1C variant that was linked to TCR beta V- and J-gene trimming. Accounts indicate the classifier identified cytomegalovirus status with strong specificity and sensitivity. TCR beta V segments were, for the most part, productive about 87% or about 30% of the time in an earlier analysis.

V was shortened by 0 bases and J by 3 bases, with 18 bases between the two germline ends. This CDR3 comprises 18 residues. Germline CDR1 LGHNA, CDR2 YSLEER. The PCR contained 60 Vbeta and 13 Jbeta primers. The method was immunoSEQ multiplex PCR; TCRdb's version includes in-frame clones alone and lacks a portion of them. The table lists under 150,000 clones, approximately 79% of them singletons. The V and J genes are TRBV4-3 and TRBJ1-5, with TRBD1 as a possible D gene (6 bases). This TCR was sampled from a man over 45 in good health and CMV-seropositive. The specimen sequenced was PBMCs. CDR3 loop: CASSQDLGGVPLNQPQHF. The CDR3 DNA reads TGCGCCAGCAGCCAAGATCTAGGGGGGGTACCCCTCAATCAGCCCCAGCATTTT.